This T cell receptor beta chain was found in a study of shared clonotypes between healthy human individuals (dated by TCRdb to the early 2020s). Study-level background: The cohort included a few men and a couple of women between 18 and 49 years of age. To estimate repertoire size and how much clonotypes are shared between individuals, the study performed deep sequencing of blood TCR repertoires from a few healthy adults. Libraries were prepared and TCR repertoires were sequenced by different laboratories using diverse techniques, in order to increase sequencing depth and limit assay-specific biases. Between about 0.94 and 10 billion PBMCs per donor were obtained by leukapheresis. General study outcomes and caveats: Sampling was limited to blood, and TCR repertoires in tissue likely differ from TCR repertoires in blood. Pairwise subsampling indicated that sequencing depth was expected to affect the degree of clonotype sharing among donors. Because the study included a small number of donors, the genetic and exposure-history diversity represented was limited.

CDR1 and CDR2 were assigned from the germline V gene as ENHRY and SYGVKD. Deletion took 7 bases off V and 5 bases off J, with a span of 18 bases between the germline ends. The CDR3 numbers 14 residues from cysteine through phenylalanine. Left in the record is the CDR3 DNA by itself, 42 bases read in frame from the first base. The donors were healthy, HIV-negative adults with no recently reported acute infections or vaccinations. Every donor was a Caucasian adult residing in Nashville, Tennessee, USA. For unsorted samples, 85 million to 100 million PBMCs were counted, and genomic DNA was extracted using the QIAamp DNA Blood Mini kit. Blood was collected by leukapheresis, and PBMCs were isolated by Ficoll-Histopaque density gradient centrifugation and then cryopreserved in liquid nitrogen vapor phase. Using the deep immunoSEQ assay, TCR CDR3 regions were amplified from genomic DNA by multiplex PCR. For each cell subset, the extracted genomic DNA was distributed evenly across all wells of several immunoSEQ 96-well plates, and each plate served as one replicate. Each replicate PCR for unsorted PBMC received 300 to 350 ng genomic DNA, equal to about 30,000 T cell genomes. Unsorted PBMC genomic DNA was sequenced across ten immunoSEQ deep assay plates. Purified libraries were quantified with a Qubit 3.0 fluorometer, sized on a Bioanalyzer 2100, and re-quantified with the KAPA Library Quantification kit. Each immunoSEQ 96-well plate was sequenced on its own single-read 150-cycle Illumina NextSeq 550 flow cell. Under the source paper's analysis protocol: Because the immunoSEQ output included only junctional sequences and no quality scores, the filtering could not be the same as the filtering used for full-length reads. Sequences were annotated with PyIR, a Python wrapper for IgBLAST v1.9, using IMGT germline references to assign V/J genes and CDR3. Reads with weak V/J assignments (E-value above 1e-6), missing CDR3, stop codons, out-of-frame junctions, or ambiguous translated residues were removed. V3J clonotypes were defined as sequences sharing the same inferred V gene, J gene, and CDR3 amino acid sequence. Percentage overlap between repertoires was computed as shared unique clonotypes divided by the size of the smaller repertoire. RTK rarefaction, the Chao1 estimator, and Recon v2.1 estimates of unobserved clonotypes were used to assess repertoire richness. TCRdb took over this immuneACCESS table, retaining in-frame rearrangements with V and J assigned. Such tables are incomplete; in checked studies, under half of the missing clones stem from an unresolved V gene, and the remainder is unexplained. That table furnishes V, J and clone size, whereas the DNA furnished D and trimming. The sample table lists about 490,000 clones, around 85% of them with a count of one. The ten most abundant clones make up 10% to 15% of the sample.

Comments on this clone: Its antigen is currently not known. No much larger clonotype is one base removed from it; base qualities were not supplied.

Rearrangement joined TRBV10-3 to TRBJ2-7, with TRBD2 tentatively as D gene (6 bases match). Sequences were obtained from PBMCs. The clonotype comes from a woman aged 40 to 50 in good health. Some clones in this sample may be carry-over from other donors' samples. The nucleotide sequence is given as TGTGCCATCACCCCCGGGGGAGACCAAAACGAGCAGTACTTC. It translates to CAITPGGDQNEQYF.